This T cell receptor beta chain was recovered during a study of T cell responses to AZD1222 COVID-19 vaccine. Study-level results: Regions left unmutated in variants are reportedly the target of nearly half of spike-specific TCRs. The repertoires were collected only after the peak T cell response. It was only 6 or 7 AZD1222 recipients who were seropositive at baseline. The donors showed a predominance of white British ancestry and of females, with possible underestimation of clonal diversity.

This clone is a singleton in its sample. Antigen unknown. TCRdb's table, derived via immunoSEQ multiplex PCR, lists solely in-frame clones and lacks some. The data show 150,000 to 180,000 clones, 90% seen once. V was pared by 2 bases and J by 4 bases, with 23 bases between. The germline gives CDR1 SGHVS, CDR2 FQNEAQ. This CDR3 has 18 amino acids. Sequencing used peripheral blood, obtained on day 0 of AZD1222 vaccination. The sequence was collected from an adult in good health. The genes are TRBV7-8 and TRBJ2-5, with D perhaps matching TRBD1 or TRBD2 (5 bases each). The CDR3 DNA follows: TGTGCCAGCAGCTTATCATTTTGGGACGGGACCCTGCCAGAGACCCAGTACTTC. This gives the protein CASSLSFWDGTLPETQYF.